These 6 T cell receptor beta chains originate from one sample sequenced in a study of regulatory T cells in long-lasting Graves disease. Libraries of TCR beta came from iRepertoire HTBI primers plus Arm-PCR of CDR3 regions. TCRdb passed the multiplex PCR reads through MiXCR, listing each CDR3 protein once. The data show about 450,000 distinct CDR3 sequences, approximately 15% seen once. Time point here: newly diagnosed GD, antithyroid drugs for less than 3 months. Isolated PBMC RNA provided the starting material for the TCR library. This sample also appeared in a second study, on T cells in Graves' hyperthyroidism and ophthalmopathy.

Sequencing was performed on peripheral blood mononuclear cells (PBMCs), taken at new diagnosis, from a patient treated with antithyroid drugs. The receptors shown here come from a woman in her fifties or sixties with Graves disease.

Comments on this clonotype: With a much larger clone just one base away, this may be a read error. The chain combines TRBV5-4 with TRBJ2-5; 7 bases align to TRBD1. The CDR3 is 13 residues long. Germline CDR1 SGHNT, CDR2 YYREEE (reference sequence). Here the CDR3 reads CASSRGQIETLYF. CDR3 DNA sequence: TGTGCCAGCAGCAGGGGACAGATAGAGACCCTGTACTTC.

This clonotype appeared a few times. The chain couples TRBV5-1 to TRBJ2-1; tentatively, D is TRBD1 or TRBD2 (6 bases each). Trimming left V 3 bases short and J 0 bases short, with 13 bases between. The germline gives CDR1 SGHRS, CDR2 YFSETQ. The CDR3 is 16 residues long. As DNA, the CDR3 is TGCGCCAGCAGCTGGGGGCGGGGTAACTCCTACAATGAGCAGTTCTTC. It is translated as CASSWGRGNSYNEQFF.

There are a few counts of this clonotype. The germline gene is not matched at one end of the junction; a read error may be the cause. The chain is built from TRBV7-7 and TRBJ1-2; D not certain. The CDR3 length is 16 residues. CDR1 is SSHAT, CDR2 FNYEAQ, per germline (reference sequence). The CDR3 DNA sequence: TGTGCTAGCAGCTTAGTCATACTCCACTCTAACTATGGCTACACCTTC. It encodes CASSLVILHSNYGYTF.

This clonotype has just a few counts. This sequence joins TRBV9 and TRBJ1-2; 7 positions agree with TRBD1. This CDR3 is built from 15 residues. V dropped 4 bases and J dropped 8; count of bases not matched to a gene: 14. The germline V gene encodes CDR1 SGDLS and CDR2 YYNGEE. The CDR3 region has the DNA TGTGCCAGCAGCCCTGGGACAGTCCTAAGAGAAGGCTACACCTTC. It specifies CASSPGTVLREGYTF.

This clonotype was seen many times. The chain couples TRBV28 to TRBJ2-3; D is unresolved. The CDR3 is 16 residues long. The V end was cut by 5 bases, the J end by 0 bases, with 15 bases between. CDR1 is MDHEN, CDR2 SYDVKM, per germline. CDR3 amino acids: CASSPLVGLSTDTQYF. The CDR3 nucleotides are TGTGCCAGCAGTCCCCTTGTCGGGCTTAGCACAGATACGCAGTATTTT. The full variable domain, its missing parts supplied by reference TRBV28 and TRBJ2-3, is DVKVTQSSRYLVKRTGEKVFLECVQDMDHENMFWYRQDPGLGLRLIYFSYDVKMKEKGDIPEGYSVSREKKERFSLILESASTNQTSMYLCASSPLVGLSTDTQYFGPGTRLTVL.

This clonotype was detected many times. An end of the junction differs from the germline gene, which may be a read error. V and J are TRBV5-1 and TRBJ2-7; TRBD2 aligns across 8 bases. The V gene's germline CDR1 is SGHRS and CDR2 YFSETQ. The CDR3 length is 12 residues. This chain's CDR3 is CASSFRGGEQYF. The CDR3 DNA follows: TGTGCCAGCAGCTTTCGGGGGGGCGAGCAGTACTTC.